This T cell receptor (beta chain) was obtained from a study of lymphopenia after photon versus proton radiotherapy. Broader study findings: After the lymphocyte nadir, photon-treated repertoires showed oligoclonal expansion, especially of CD8+ Temra cells. Only patients who died were analyzed for survival; proton advantage is unproven. Post-nadir TCR diversity decline inversely tracked overall survival among those who died.

On this clone: Antigen: not known.

The J segment lost 3 bases and the V segment lost 1 base, leaving 8 bases of the junction unmatched. Germline CDR1 SNHLY, CDR2 FYNNEI. The CDR3 length is 16 residues. Sequencing used immunoSEQ multiplex PCR; TCRdb keeps in-frame clones, though not all of them. The repertoire consists of about 3,300 clones, with roughly three quarters occurring once and the leading ten covering about half. The sample was peripheral blood, taken from a patient treated with proton-based radiotherapy. The sequence came from an elderly man with esophageal cancer. The J gene is TRBJ2-7, the V gene TRBV2, with 8 positions matching TRBD2. The CDR3 is CASSEGGSGSYYEQYF. The CDR3 coding sequence is TGTGCCAGCAGTGAAGGAGGGAGCGGGAGTTACTACGAGCAGTACTTC.